Sequencing of this T cell receptor beta chain was carried out in a study of T cells in Graves' hyperthyroidism and ophthalmopathy. This clonotype was observed at least ten times. The study excluded patients with uncontrolled infection, other autoimmune disease, pregnancy or lactation. The blood sample dates from first hyperthyroidism diagnosis, preceding any ophthalmopathy symptoms. Using RNA transcripts as the source, TCR beta CDR3 regions were amplified. Primed by the HTBI set, a first-round RT-PCR was run on the TCR CDR3. TCRdb passed the multiplex PCR reads through MiXCR, listing each CDR3 protein once. Counted here are some 250,000 distinct CDR3 sequences, 14% to 15% occurring once; the ten biggest clones make up 10% to 15%. In germline, CDR1 is MNHNS, CDR2 SASEGT. The CDR3 consists of 17 residues. V was shortened by 2 bases and J by 4 bases, with 18 bases between the two germline ends.

This receptor was identified in a woman in her 40s with Graves' hyperthyroidism that later progressed to Graves' ophthalmopathy. This sequence joins TRBV6-1 and TRBJ1-5, with D unclear. Sequenced material: blood. The CDR3: CASSEQVGWSPNQPQHF. The CDR3, as DNA: TGTGCCAGCAGTGAACAGGTTGGATGGAGCCCTAATCAGCCCCAGCATTTT.